The clone carrying this TCR beta chain was recorded many times. Its antigen is not identified. This sample stems from a study of response to subunit inactivated influenza vaccine. TCRdb recomputed calls from the RT-PCR reads with MiXCR, one row per CDR3 protein. The table has 600,000 to 700,000 distinct CDR3 sequences, roughly 15% seen once; the top ten hold 7.5% to 8%. Trimming cost V 3 bases and J 4 bases, with 4 bases left between them. The CDR3 is 12 residues long. General study findings and limits: Authors suggested few new T cells are recruited by each seasonal influenza vaccination.

This chain uses TRBV12-3 or TRBV12-4 with TRBJ1-5, with no clear D. The clonotype comes from a man aged 45 to 65 who received an inactivated influenza vaccine. The source was PBMCs from blood, collected roughly 2 weeks before vaccination. This CDR3 reads CASSLMNQPQHF. The CDR3 DNA sequence: TGTGCCAGCAGTTTGATGAATCAGCCCCAGCATTTT.